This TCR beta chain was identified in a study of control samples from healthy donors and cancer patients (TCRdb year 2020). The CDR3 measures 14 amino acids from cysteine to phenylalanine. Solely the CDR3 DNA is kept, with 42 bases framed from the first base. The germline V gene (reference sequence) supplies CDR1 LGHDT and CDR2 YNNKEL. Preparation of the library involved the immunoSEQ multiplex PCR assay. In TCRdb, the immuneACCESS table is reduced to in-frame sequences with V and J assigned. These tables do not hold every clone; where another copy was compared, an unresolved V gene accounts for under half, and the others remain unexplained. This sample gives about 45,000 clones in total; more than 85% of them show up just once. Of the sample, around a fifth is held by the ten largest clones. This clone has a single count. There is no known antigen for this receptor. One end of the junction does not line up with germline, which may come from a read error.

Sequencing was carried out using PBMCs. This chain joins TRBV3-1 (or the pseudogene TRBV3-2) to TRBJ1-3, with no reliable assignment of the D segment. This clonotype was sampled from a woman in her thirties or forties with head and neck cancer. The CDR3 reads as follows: CASRQGPQGNTIYF. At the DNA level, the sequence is TGTGCCAGCAGGCAAGGGCCGCAGGGAAACACCATATATTTT.